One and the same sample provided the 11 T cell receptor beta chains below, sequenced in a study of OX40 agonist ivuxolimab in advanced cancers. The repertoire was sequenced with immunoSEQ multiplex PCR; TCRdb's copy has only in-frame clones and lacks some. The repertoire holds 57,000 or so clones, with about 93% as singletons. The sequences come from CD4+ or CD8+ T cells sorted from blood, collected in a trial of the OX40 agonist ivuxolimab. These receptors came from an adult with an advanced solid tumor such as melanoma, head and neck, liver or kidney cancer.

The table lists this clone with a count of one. This CDR3 is CASSQDQDPKTRYF. CDR3 coding DNA: TGCGCCAGCAGCCAAGACCAGGACCCAAAAACACGGTACTTC. The V gene is TRBV4-1, the J gene TRBJ2-7; no clear D. V lost 0 bases and J lost 12, with 18 bases in between. CDR3 length: 14 residues. Germline V lookup: CDR1 MGHRA, CDR2 YSYEKL.

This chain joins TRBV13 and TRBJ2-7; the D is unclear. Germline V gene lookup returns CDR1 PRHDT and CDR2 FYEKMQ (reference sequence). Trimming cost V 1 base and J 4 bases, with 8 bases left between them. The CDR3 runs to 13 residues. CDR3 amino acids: CASSLDPRYEQYF. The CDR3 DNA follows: TGTGCCAGCAGCTTAGATCCCCGGTACGAGCAGTACTTC.

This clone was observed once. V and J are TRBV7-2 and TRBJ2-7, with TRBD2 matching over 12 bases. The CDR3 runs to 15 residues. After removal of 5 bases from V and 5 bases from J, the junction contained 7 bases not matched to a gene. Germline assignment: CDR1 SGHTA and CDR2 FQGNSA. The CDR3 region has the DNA TGTGCCAGCAGCCCCTGGACTAGCGGGACCCACGAGCAGTACTTC. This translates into CASSPWTSGTHEQYF.

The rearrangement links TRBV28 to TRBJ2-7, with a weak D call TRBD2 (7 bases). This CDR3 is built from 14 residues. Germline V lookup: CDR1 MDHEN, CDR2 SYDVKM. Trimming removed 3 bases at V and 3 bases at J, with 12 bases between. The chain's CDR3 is CASSFEGGVYEQYF. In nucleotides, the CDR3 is TGTGCCAGCAGTTTCGAAGGGGGGGTCTACGAGCAGTACTTC.

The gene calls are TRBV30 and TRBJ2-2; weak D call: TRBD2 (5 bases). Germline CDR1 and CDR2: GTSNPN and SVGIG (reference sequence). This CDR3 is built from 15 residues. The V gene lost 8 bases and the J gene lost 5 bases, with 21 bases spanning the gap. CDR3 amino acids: CAGKVEQSGTGELFF. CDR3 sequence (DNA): TGTGCCGGGAAGGTAGAACAGAGCGGAACCGGGGAGCTGTTTTTT.

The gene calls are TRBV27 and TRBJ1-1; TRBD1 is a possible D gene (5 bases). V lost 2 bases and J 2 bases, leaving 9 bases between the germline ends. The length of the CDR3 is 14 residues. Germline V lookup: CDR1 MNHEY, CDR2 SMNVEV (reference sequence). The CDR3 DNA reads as TGTGCCAGCAGTTTAGGGGGTCTTAACACTGAAGCTTTCTTT. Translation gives CASSLGGLNTEAFF.

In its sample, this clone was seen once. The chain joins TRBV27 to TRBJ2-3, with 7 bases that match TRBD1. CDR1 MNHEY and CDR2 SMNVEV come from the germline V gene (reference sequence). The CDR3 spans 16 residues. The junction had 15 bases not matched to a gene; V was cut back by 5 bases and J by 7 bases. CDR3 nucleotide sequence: TGTGCCAGCAGTCCCTCGACAGGGCAGGTAATGAATACGCAGTATTTT. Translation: CASSPSTGQVMNTQYF.

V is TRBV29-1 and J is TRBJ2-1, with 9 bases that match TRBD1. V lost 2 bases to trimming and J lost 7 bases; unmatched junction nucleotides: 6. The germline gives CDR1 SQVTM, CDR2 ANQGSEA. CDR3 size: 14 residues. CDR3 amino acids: CSVERQGDWNEQFF. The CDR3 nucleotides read TGCAGCGTTGAAAGACAGGGGGACTGGAATGAGCAGTTCTTC.

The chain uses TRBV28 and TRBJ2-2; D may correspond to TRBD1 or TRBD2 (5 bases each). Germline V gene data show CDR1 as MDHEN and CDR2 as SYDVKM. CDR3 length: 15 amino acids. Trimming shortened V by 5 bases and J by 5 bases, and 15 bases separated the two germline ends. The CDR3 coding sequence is TGTGCCAGCAGTGGTGCCGGGGCTAAGACCGGGGAGCTGTTTTTT. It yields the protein CASSGAGAKTGELFF.

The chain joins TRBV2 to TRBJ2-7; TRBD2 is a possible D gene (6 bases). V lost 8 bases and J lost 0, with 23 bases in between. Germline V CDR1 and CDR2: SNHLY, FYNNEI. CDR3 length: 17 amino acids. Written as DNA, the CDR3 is TGTGCCAGCGGAGGGACCCTGGGGGAGGATCTCTCCTACGAGCAGTACTTC. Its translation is CASGGTLGEDLSYEQYF.

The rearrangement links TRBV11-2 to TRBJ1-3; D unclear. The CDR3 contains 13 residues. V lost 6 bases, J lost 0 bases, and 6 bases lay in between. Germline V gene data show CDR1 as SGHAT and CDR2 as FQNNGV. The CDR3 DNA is TGTGCCAGCAGTAGTAGCTCTGGAAACACCATATATTTT. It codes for CASSSSSGNTIYF.